This TCR beta chain was sequenced during a study of cytomegalovirus exposure and HLA in healthy donors. It was with 60 Vbeta and 13 Jbeta primers that the PCR ran. Some clones are missing from TCRdb's copy, which holds only in-frame ones; the method was immunoSEQ multiplex PCR. The sample yields 130,000 to 150,000 clones, around 80% seen once. V lost 0 bases and J lost 2, with 11 bases in between. The CDR3 is 15 residues long. The germline V gene has CDR1 SGDLS and CDR2 YYNGEE. This chain links TRBV9 with TRBJ1-2; no firm D call. The sequence was collected from a male donor in good health and CMV-seropositive. The sequencing sample was made of PBMCs. The CDR3 protein is CASSVAATGNYGYTF. The CDR3 nucleotides are TGTGCCAGCAGCGTAGCAGCGACGGGAAACTATGGCTACACCTTC.